This T cell receptor (beta chain) was sequenced for a study of cytomegalovirus exposure and HLA in healthy donors. Germline V gene lookup returns CDR1 LGHNA and CDR2 YNFKEQ. The CDR3 consists of 14 residues. J was trimmed by 3 bases and V by 4 bases; bases with no gene match: 5. Primers for the PCR totalled 60 Vbeta and 13 Jbeta. Generated by immunoSEQ multiplex PCR, the TCRdb table keeps only in-frame clones and is missing some. The sample lists 50,000 to 75,000 clones, less than 85% occurring once. This receptor was identified in a man younger than 40 in good health and CMV-seropositive. This chain joins TRBV4-2 and TRBJ2-5; 7 nucleotides align to TRBD1. The sample comprised PBMCs. In DNA form, the CDR3 reads TGTGCCAGCAGCCCGGGGACAGCAAAAGAGACCCAGTACTTC. Translation: CASSPGTAKETQYF.